This T cell receptor beta chain was recorded in a study of technical replicates of blood from a few donors. Profiling relied on immunoSEQ multiplex PCR, and the TCRdb table lists in-frame clones only, not all of them. The table lists 60,000 to 70,000 clones, 95% to 98% of them singletons. Sequenced material: T cells isolated from PBMCs. The TCR originated in a human donor in good health.

This CDR3 is CASGTGLAPDTQYF. The CDR3 DNA sequence: TGTGCTAGTGGTACCGGACTAGCTCCAGATACGCAGTATTTT. The V and J genes are TRBV12-5 and TRBJ2-3; 8 nucleotides align to TRBD2. The germline CDR1 and CDR2 sequences are LGHNT and FRNRAP. The length of the CDR3 is 14 residues. J gave up 4 bases and V 5 bases, and 5 bases lay outside the gene matches.